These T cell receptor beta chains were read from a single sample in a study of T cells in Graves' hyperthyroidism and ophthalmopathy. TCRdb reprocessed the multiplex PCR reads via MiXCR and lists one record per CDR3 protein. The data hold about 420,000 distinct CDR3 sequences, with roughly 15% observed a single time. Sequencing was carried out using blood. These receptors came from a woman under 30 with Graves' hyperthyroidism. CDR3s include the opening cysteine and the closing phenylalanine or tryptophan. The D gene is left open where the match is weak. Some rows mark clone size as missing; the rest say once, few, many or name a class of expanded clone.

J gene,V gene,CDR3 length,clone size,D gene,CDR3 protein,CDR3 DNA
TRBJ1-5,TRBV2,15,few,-,CASSEGGRGNQPQHF,TGTGCCAGCAGTGAAGGGGGTAGGGGCAATCAGCCCCAGCATTTT
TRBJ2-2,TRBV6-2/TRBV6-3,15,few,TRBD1,CASSWKQGGTGELFF,TGTGCCAGCAGTTGGAAACAGGGGGGCACCGGGGAGCTGTTTTTT
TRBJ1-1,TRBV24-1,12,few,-,CATSDPNTEAFF,TGTGCCACCAGTGACCCAAACACTGAAGCTTTCTTT
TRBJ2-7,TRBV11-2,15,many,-,CASSRGFRSSYEQYF,TGTGCCAGCAGCCGCGGTTTCAGAAGCTCCTACGAGCAGTACTTC
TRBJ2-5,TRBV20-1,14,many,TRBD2,CSANGLAGVETQYF,TGCAGTGCTAACGGACTAGCGGGAGTAGAGACCCAGTACTTC
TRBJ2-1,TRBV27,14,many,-,CASSSTSIHNEQFF,TGTGCCAGCAGTTCTACTAGCATCCACAATGAGCAGTTCTTC
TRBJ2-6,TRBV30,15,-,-,CAWSMISSGANVLTF,TGTGCCTGGAGTATGATATCCTCTGGGGCCAACGTCCTGACTTTC
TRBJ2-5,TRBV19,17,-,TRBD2,CASSFQAGLAGAETQYF,TGTGCCAGTAGTTTTCAAGCCGGACTAGCGGGAGCAGAGACCCAGTACTTC
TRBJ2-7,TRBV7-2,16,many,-,CASSLRAGRQTYEQYF,TGTGCCAGCAGCTTAAGAGCGGGCAGACAAACCTACGAGCAGTACTTC
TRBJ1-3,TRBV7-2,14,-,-,CASSSWGGGNTIYF,TGTGCCAGCAGCTCGTGGGGAGGTGGAAACACCATATATTTT
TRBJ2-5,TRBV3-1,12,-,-,CARSQDEETQYF,TGTGCCCGCAGCCAAGATGAAGAGACCCAGTACTTC
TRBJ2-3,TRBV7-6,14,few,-,CASSLGQGMNTQYF,TGTGCCAGCAGCTTAGGTCAGGGAATGAATACGCAGTATTTT